This TCR beta chain stems from a study of blood T cell repertoires in COVID-19. The table came from immunoSEQ multiplex PCR; TCRdb's copy has only in-frame clones and leaves some out. The sample records roughly 84,000 clones, 75% to 85% being singletons. V was clipped by 1 base and J by 2 bases; unmatched bases: 3. Germline CDR1 reads MGHRA; CDR2 reads YSYEKL. This CDR3 contains 15 residues. Specimen: peripheral blood. The chain carries TRBV4-1 and TRBJ2-3, with TRBD2 matching 7 bases. This receptor was identified in a woman in her forties with active or convalescent COVID-19. CDR3 DNA: TGCGCCAGCAGCCAAGTCGCGGGAGACACAGATACGCAGTATTTT. Amino acid sequence: CASSQVAGDTDTQYF.